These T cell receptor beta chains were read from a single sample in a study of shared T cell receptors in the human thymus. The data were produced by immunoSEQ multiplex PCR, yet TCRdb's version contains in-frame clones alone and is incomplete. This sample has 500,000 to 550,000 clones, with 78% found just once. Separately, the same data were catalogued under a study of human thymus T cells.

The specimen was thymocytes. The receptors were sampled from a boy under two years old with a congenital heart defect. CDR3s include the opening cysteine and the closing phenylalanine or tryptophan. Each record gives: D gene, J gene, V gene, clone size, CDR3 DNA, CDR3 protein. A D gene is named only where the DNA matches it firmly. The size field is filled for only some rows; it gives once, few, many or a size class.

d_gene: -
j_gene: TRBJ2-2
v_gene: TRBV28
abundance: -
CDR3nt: TGTGCCAGCAGTTTTCTATACCGGGACTCCCATCCGATAAATAACACCGGGGAGCTGTTTTTT
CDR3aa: CASSFLYRDSHPINNTGELFF

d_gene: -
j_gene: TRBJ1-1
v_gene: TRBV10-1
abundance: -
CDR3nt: TGCGCCAGCTCGACAGGCCCCCGGCTGAACACTGAAGCTTTCTTT
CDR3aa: CASSTGPRLNTEAFF

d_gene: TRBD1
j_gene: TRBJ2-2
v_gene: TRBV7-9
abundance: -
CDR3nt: TGTGCCAGCACTCCCCGGAAGGGGGCGCGGGACACCGGGGAGCTGTTTTTT
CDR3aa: CASTPRKGARDTGELFF

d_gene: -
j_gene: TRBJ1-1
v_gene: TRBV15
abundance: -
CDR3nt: TGTGCCACCAGCAGAGATCTCGCAGGGGCAGGGAGCTTGAACACTGAAGCTTTCTTT
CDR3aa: CATSRDLAGAGSLNTEAFF

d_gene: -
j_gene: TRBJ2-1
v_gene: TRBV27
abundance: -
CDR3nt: TGTGCCAGCAGTTTATCAGGGGGCTCCTACAATGAGCAGTTCTTC
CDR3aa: CASSLSGGSYNEQFF

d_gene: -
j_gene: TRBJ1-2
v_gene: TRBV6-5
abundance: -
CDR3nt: TGTGCCAGCAGTCCGCTTAAAGGGGCCGGGTATGGCTACACCTTC
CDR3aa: CASSPLKGAGYGYTF

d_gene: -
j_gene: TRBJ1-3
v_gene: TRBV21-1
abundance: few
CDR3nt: TGTGCCAGCAGCAAAGCCGGAACCACAGGTGGAAACACCATATATTTT
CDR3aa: CASSKAGTTGGNTIYF

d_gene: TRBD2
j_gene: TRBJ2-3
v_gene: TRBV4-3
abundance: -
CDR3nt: TGCGCCAGCAGCCAAGATACTAAGAGGACTAGCGGATTCACAGATACGCAGTATTTT
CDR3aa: CASSQDTKRTSGFTDTQYF

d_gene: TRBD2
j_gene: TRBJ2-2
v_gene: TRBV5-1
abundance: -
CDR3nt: TGCGCCAGCAGCTTGGCCCCTAGCGGGAGGGTTAAGACCGGGGAGCTGTTTTTT
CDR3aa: CASSLAPSGRVKTGELFF

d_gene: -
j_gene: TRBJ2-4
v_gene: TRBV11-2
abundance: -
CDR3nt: TGTGCCAGCAGCTTCGAGCCTTCGGCCAAAAACATTCAGTACTTC
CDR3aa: CASSFEPSAKNIQYF

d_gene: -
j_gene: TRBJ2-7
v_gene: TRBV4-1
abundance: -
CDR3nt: TGCGCCAGCAGCCAAGATGTTGGCCACTACGAGCAGTACTTC
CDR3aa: CASSQDVGHYEQYF

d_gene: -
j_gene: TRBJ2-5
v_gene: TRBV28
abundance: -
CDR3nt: TGTGCCAGCAGTTTCAGGGGAGAGACCCAGTACTTC
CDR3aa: CASSFRGETQYF

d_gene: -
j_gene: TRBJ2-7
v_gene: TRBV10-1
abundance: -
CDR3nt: TGCGCCAGCAGTGAAGTTGGAAATCGGAGCTCCTACGAGCAGTACTTC
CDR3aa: CASSEVGNRSSYEQYF

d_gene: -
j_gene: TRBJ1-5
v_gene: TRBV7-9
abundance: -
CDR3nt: TGTGCCAGCAGCCGGACTCCTGGCAATCAGCCCCAGCATTTT
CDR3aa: CASSRTPGNQPQHF

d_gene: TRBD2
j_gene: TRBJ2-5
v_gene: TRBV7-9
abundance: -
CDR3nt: TGTGCCAGCAGCACAACTAGCGATGGGCAAGAGACCCAGTACTTC
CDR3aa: CASSTTSDGQETQYF

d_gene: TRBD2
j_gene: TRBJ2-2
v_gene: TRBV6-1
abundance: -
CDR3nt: TGTGCCAGCAGTGAGCCGGGACTAGCTCCCCCCGGGGAGCTGTTTTTT
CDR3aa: CASSEPGLAPPGELFF